Here is one T cell receptor (beta chain) with its context. This sample is part of a study of blood T cell repertoires in COVID-19. Whole-study context: The study counted Cohort 3 donors as recovered given two negative PCRs, clearance, or symptom resolution.

The study drew participants aged about 18 to 95 years from around 24 US areas. Clinical history as reported by participants underpinned cohort assignment. The authors' processing: Amplifying reference gene primers gave estimates of nucleated cell counts. The method was immunoSEQ multiplex PCR; TCRdb's version includes in-frame clones alone and lacks a portion of them. That table furnishes V, J and clone size, whereas the DNA furnished D and trimming. Found here are over 110,000 clones, over 75% of them singletons; the top ten hold approximately 4%. The V gene end was trimmed by 3 bases and the J gene end by 7 bases; junction bases not matched to a gene: 6. This CDR3 is built from 14 residues. Per the germline V gene, CDR1 is KGHSH and CDR2 is LQKENI.

The sequence derives from a man aged 50-59 years in a cohort exposed to, infected with or recovered from COVID-19 (not recorded which). The sample was PBMCs or T cells enriched from blood (not recorded which). The chain is built from TRBV18 and TRBJ2-1, with TRBD1 matching over 7 bases. CDR3 residues: CASSPGTARNEQFF. The CDR3 coding sequence is TGTGCCAGCTCACCCGGGACAGCCCGTAATGAGCAGTTCTTC.